Listed below are T cell receptor beta chains from one sample, sequenced in a study of blood T cell repertoires in COVID-19. TCRdb's table, derived via immunoSEQ multiplex PCR, lists solely in-frame clones and lacks some. In the table there are approximately 97,000 clones, approximately 86% of which are singletons. Sample: peripheral blood. The receptors come from a woman aged 50 to 60 with COVID-19, enrolled during active disease. Each CDR3 is given with its conserved first and last residue. The order of the fields is CDR3 protein, CDR3 DNA, clone size, D gene, J gene, V gene. The D gene is left open where the match is weak. Size tells how often a clone was seen (once, few, many) or the class of an expanded clone, and some rows leave it out.

CASSIGGVDNEQFF TGTGCCAGTAGTATAGGAGGCGTCGACAATGAGCAGTTCTTC . . TRBJ2-1 TRBV19
CASRMGQNSNQPQHF TGTGCCAGCAGGATGGGACAGAATAGCAATCAGCCCCAGCATTTT . TRBD1 TRBJ1-5 TRBV6-5
CASSLPGGIQPQHF TGTGCCAGTAGTCTCCCAGGGGGTATTCAGCCCCAGCATTTT . TRBD1 TRBJ1-5 TRBV19
CAISWGARGEYEAFF TGTGCCATCTCTTGGGGGGCCAGGGGGGAATATGAAGCTTTCTTT . TRBD1 TRBJ1-1 TRBV11-2
CASSTDRAAGNTIYF TGTGCCAGTAGTACCGACAGAGCCGCTGGAAACACCATATATTTT . . TRBJ1-3 TRBV19
CASSLYGGASDEQFF TGTGCCAGCAGCTTATACGGGGGGGCCTCGGATGAGCAGTTCTTC . TRBD2 TRBJ2-1 TRBV7-3
CASSYSQGAGNTIYF TGTGCCAGCAGTTACTCACAGGGGGCTGGAAACACCATATATTTT once TRBD1 TRBJ1-3 TRBV6-6
CASSQPNWNTEAFF TGTGCCAGCAGCCAACCTAATTGGAACACTGAAGCTTTCTTT . . TRBJ1-1 TRBV21-1
CASSQGTIGEQYF TGTGCCAGCAGCCAAGGGACTATTGGCGAGCAGTACTTC once . TRBJ2-7 TRBV3-1/TRBV3-2
CASSLGGANTQYF TGTGCCAGCAGCCTAGGGGGGGCGAATACGCAGTATTTT . . TRBJ2-3 TRBV14
CASSLDKPGWNYGYTF TGTGCCAGCAGCTTAGATAAGCCAGGGTGGAACTATGGCTACACCTTC once . TRBJ1-2 TRBV11-3
CAISEAQRGFYEQFF TGTGCCATCAGTGAAGCGCAGCGGGGATTCTATGAGCAGTTCTTC . TRBD2 TRBJ2-1 TRBV10-3
CASTPLPGTSGGGSTDTQYF TGTGCCAGCACTCCACTTCCCGGGACTAGCGGGGGGGGGAGCACAGATACGCAGTATTTT once . TRBJ2-3 TRBV21-1
CASSSGQLNAEAFF TGTGCCAGCAGTTCGGGACAGTTGAACGCTGAAGCTTTCTTT . TRBD1 TRBJ1-1 TRBV28
CASSPGTQNTGELFF TGTGCCAGCTCACCAGGGACTCAGAACACCGGGGAGCTGTTTTTT . . TRBJ2-2 TRBV18
CASSPPGQGVYEQYF TGTGCCAGCTCACCACCGGGACAGGGGGTGTACGAGCAGTACTTC . TRBD1 TRBJ2-7 TRBV18
CATSDPGTGDEKLFF TGTGCCACCAGTGACCCAGGAACGGGGGATGAAAAACTGTTTTTT . . TRBJ1-4 TRBV24-1
CASSLMGANQPQHF TGTGCCAGCAGCCTGATGGGCGCCAATCAGCCCCAGCATTTT . . TRBJ1-5 TRBV5-4
CASSFRVNYGYTF TGTGCCAGCAGTTTTCGCGTCAATTATGGCTACACCTTC . . TRBJ1-2 TRBV12-3/TRBV12-4
CASSPGQGREKLFF TGCGCCAGCAGCCCGGGACAGGGAAGAGAAAAACTGTTTTTT . TRBD1 TRBJ1-4 TRBV5-1
CASSQDLGTSGGLEFF TGTGCCAGCAGCCAAGATTTGGGAACTAGCGGGGGGTTGGAGTTCTTC . TRBD2 TRBJ2-1 TRBV4-2
CASSSFSYEQYF TGTGCCAGCAGCTCCTTTTCCTACGAGCAGTACTTC . . TRBJ2-7 TRBV5-5
CASSEARGYQPQHF TGTGCCAGCAGTGAAGCCAGGGGATATCAGCCCCAGCATTTT . . TRBJ1-5 TRBV2
CASRATGFSGNTIYF TGTGCCAGCAGGGCGACAGGGTTCTCTGGAAACACCATATATTTT . TRBD1 TRBJ1-3 TRBV2
CAWSVLASGGFEQFF TGTGCCTGGAGTGTATTAGCTAGCGGGGGGTTTGAGCAGTTCTTC . TRBD2 TRBJ2-1 TRBV30
CASSLGYRGLSEPQHF TGTGCCAGCAGCTTAGGTTACAGGGGCCTTTCGGAGCCCCAGCATTTT . TRBD1 TRBJ1-5 TRBV7-9
CASSRVETVSDF TGTGCCAGCAGCCGTGTGGAGACAGTCTCCGACTTC . . TRBJ2-7 TRBV2
CASGLRRGGANEKLFF TGTGCTAGTGGCTTGAGACGAGGGGGCGCGAATGAAAAACTGTTTTTT . TRBD1 TRBJ1-4 TRBV12-5
CASSQALSGANVLTF TGTGCCAGCAGCCAAGCCCTTTCTGGGGCCAACGTCCTGACTTTC . . TRBJ2-6 TRBV3-1/TRBV3-2
CASSLQSSQANTGELFF TGCGCCAGCAGTTTACAGTCCAGTCAAGCGAACACCGGGGAGCTGTTTTTT . . TRBJ2-2 TRBV5-1
CATSDPILGRTQYF TGTGCCACCAGTGACCCAATACTAGGCCGTACGCAGTATTTT . . TRBJ2-3 TRBV24-1
CASSYSGQDPQHF TGTGCCAGCAGTTACTCGGGACAGGATCCCCAGCATTTT . TRBD1 TRBJ1-5 TRBV6-5
CASGIPQGDGTQYF TGTGCTAGTGGTATACCACAGGGTGATGGGACCCAGTACTTC . . TRBJ2-5 TRBV12-5
CASSLERGWDEQFF TGTGCCAGCAGCTTAGAACGGGGGTGGGATGAGCAGTTCTTC . . TRBJ2-1 TRBV11-3
CASSSNGQGARGYTF TGTGCCAGCAGTTCTAACGGACAGGGGGCGCGAGGCTACACCTTC once TRBD1 TRBJ1-2 TRBV27
CASSPGTGDNQPQHF TGTGCCAGCTCGCCCGGGACAGGGGACAATCAGCCCCAGCATTTT . TRBD1 TRBJ1-5 TRBV18
CASSSFTAGQETQYF TGTGCCAGCAGCTCATTCACAGCGGGACAAGAGACCCAGTACTTC . TRBD2 TRBJ2-5 TRBV5-4
CAWTLGANYGYTF TGTGCCTGGACACTCGGAGCTAACTATGGCTACACCTTC . . TRBJ1-2 TRBV30
CASRTSGNTGELFF TGTGCCAGCAGGACCTCGGGGAACACCGGGGAGCTGTTTTTT . . TRBJ2-2 TRBV7-3
CASSQGGGGSSGNTIYF TGTGCCAGCAGCCAAGGAGGGGGGGGTAGCTCTGGAAACACCATATATTTT . . TRBJ1-3 TRBV3-1/TRBV3-2
CASRNTGVRGYTF TGTGCCAGCAGAAATACAGGGGTCAGGGGCTACACCTTC . TRBD1 TRBJ1-2 TRBV6-5
CASSRMTSGGQTQYF TGTGCCAGCAGTAGAATGACTAGCGGGGGACAGACCCAGTACTTC once . TRBJ2-5 TRBV21-1
CASSLMAGETQYF TGCGCCAGCAGCTTGATGGCGGGGGAGACCCAGTACTTC . . TRBJ2-5 TRBV5-1
CASSHGIQGKDEKLFF TGTGCCAGCTCTCACGGAATACAGGGAAAAGATGAAAAACTGTTTTTT . . TRBJ1-4 TRBV18
CASSRDRGIYEQYF TGTGCCAGCAGTAGGGACAGGGGCATCTACGAGCAGTACTTC . TRBD1 TRBJ2-7 TRBV6-5
CASSKAPRGLHYEQYF TGTGCCAGCAGCAAAGCACCCAGGGGTCTTCACTACGAGCAGTACTTC . . TRBJ2-7 TRBV21-1
CASSGGVETQYF TGTGCCAGTAGCGGGGGGGTGGAGACCCAGTACTTC . TRBD2 TRBJ2-5 TRBV2
CASSLAGQGDGYTF TGCGCCAGCAGCTTGGCCGGCCAGGGCGATGGCTACACCTTC . . TRBJ1-2 TRBV5-1
CASSKKKQVNTEAFF TGTGCCAGCAGCAAAAAGAAGCAGGTGAACACTGAAGCTTTCTTT few . TRBJ1-1 TRBV21-1
CASSMGGGLGETQYF TGTGCCAGTAGTATGGGCGGGGGCCTGGGGGAGACCCAGTACTTC . . TRBJ2-5 TRBV19
CASSPGYGYTF TGTGCCAGCAGTCCGGGGTATGGCTACACCTTC . . TRBJ1-2 TRBV28
CASSPGRNSPLHF TGTGCCAGCAGTCCAGGAAGAAATTCACCCCTCCACTTT few . TRBJ1-6 TRBV12-3/TRBV12-4
CASSFSSETQYF TGTGCCAGCAGTTTCTCCTCTGAGACCCAGTACTTC . . TRBJ2-5 TRBV12-3/TRBV12-4
CASSLSSGGQETQYF TGTGCCAGCAGCTTGAGTAGCGGGGGTCAAGAGACCCAGTACTTC . TRBD2 TRBJ2-5 TRBV11-3
CASSFRDRGISYEQYF TGCGCCAGCAGCTTTCGGGACAGGGGGATTTCCTACGAGCAGTACTTC . TRBD1 TRBJ2-7 TRBV5-1
CASSLLTRIGNQPQHF TGTGCCAGCAGTTTATTAACCAGGATAGGCAATCAGCCCCAGCATTTT . . TRBJ1-5 TRBV28
CASSTGQKETQYF TGCGCCAGCAGCACGGGACAGAAAGAGACCCAGTACTTC . TRBD1 TRBJ2-5 TRBV5-1